The 17 T cell receptor beta chains in this list originate from one sample, sequenced in a study of Ad26.COV2.S vaccination and SARS-CoV-2 variants. Treatment noted: some 20 received Ad26.COV2.S at low or high dose, single or two shots; about 5 received placebo; per-sample allocation not given. It was on day 63 after the first vaccine or placebo injection that samples were taken. Sequencing used immunoSEQ multiplex PCR; TCRdb keeps in-frame clones, though not all of them. The sample holds about 440,000 clones, less than 95% seen once. Sequenced material: peripheral blood, taken in a trial of Ad26.COV2.S vaccine versus placebo. These receptors were taken from a person between 18 and 65 years old who received the Ad26.COV2.S COVID-19 vaccine or a placebo.

The gene calls are TRBV25-1 and TRBJ2-2; 8 nucleotides match TRBD1. In germline, CDR1 is MGHDK, CDR2 SYGVNS. The CDR3 totals 16 residues. V dropped 1 base and J dropped 4; count of bases not matched to a gene: 5. DNA of the CDR3: TGTGCCAGCAGTGAATCAACAGGGGGGTTCACCGGGGAGCTGTTTTTT. Protein: CASSESTGGFTGELFF.

V usage is TRBV30 and J usage is TRBJ2-5; 8 bases agree with TRBD2. V lost 4 bases, J lost 1 base, and 11 bases stayed unmatched. CDR3 size: 16 residues. The germline gives CDR1 GTSNPN, CDR2 SVGIG (reference sequence). For the CDR3, the DNA is TGTGCCTGGATTCCCAGCGGGAGTTACGTCCAAGAGACCCAGTACTTC. This translates into CAWIPSGSYVQETQYF.

This clone was counted only a few times. This chain joins TRBV28 and TRBJ1-1; D is ambiguous. Germline V lookup: CDR1 MDHEN, CDR2 SYDVKM. The V gene lost 6 bases and the J gene lost 1 base, with 9 bases spanning the gap. This CDR3 has 13 residues. The CDR3 DNA is TGTGCCAGCAGAAGGCAGCCGAACACTGAAGCTTTCTTT. Protein: CASRRQPNTEAFF.

V gene TRBV19 combines with J gene TRBJ1-2, with 7 bases that match TRBD1. V lost 4 bases to trimming and J lost 8 bases; unmatched junction nucleotides: 4. The germline V gene has CDR1 LNHDA and CDR2 SQIVND (reference sequence). CDR3 length: 12 amino acids. CDR3 sequence (DNA): TGTGCCAGTAGTACCACAGGGGAGGGCTACACCTTC. This translates into CASSTTGEGYTF.

This clone was counted once. The rearrangement joins TRBV29-1 to TRBJ2-6, with D perhaps TRBD2 (6 bases). The CDR3 consists of 18 residues. V gave up 5 bases and J gave up 0 bases, with 20 bases separating them. The V gene's germline CDR1 is SQVTM and CDR2 ANQGSEA. The CDR3, as DNA: TGCAGCGTTCCAGCCAAGGGACTGAACGTCTCTGGGGCCAACGTCCTGACTTTC. Translation: CSVPAKGLNVSGANVLTF.

The chain uses TRBV4-3 and TRBJ2-2, with 12 bases matching TRBD2. V lost 4 bases to trimming and J lost 0 bases; unmatched junction nucleotides: 9. The CDR3 has 19 residues. Germline loops: CDR1 LGHNA, CDR2 YSLEER. This CDR3 is CASSPAGLAGGANTGELFF. The CDR3 DNA reads as TGCGCCAGCAGCCCCGCGGGGCTAGCGGGAGGGGCGAACACCGGGGAGCTGTTTTTT.

The chain carries TRBV7-3 and TRBJ2-2; TRBD2 matches 7 bases. V trimming: 5 bases; J trimming: 7 bases; junction bases outside the gene matches: 13. This CDR3 has 16 residues. The germline V gene has CDR1 SGHTA and CDR2 FQGTGA. The CDR3: CASSISSGGRGGELFF. The CDR3, as DNA: TGTGCCAGCAGCATCTCTAGCGGAGGACGGGGCGGGGAGCTGTTTTTT.

Worth noting for this clone: Other DNA sequences in the same sample also yield this CDR3. This rearrangement joins TRBV9 to TRBJ2-3, with a tentative D call TRBD1 (7 bases). Trimming left V 3 bases short and J 0 bases short, with 11 bases between. Germline CDR1 is SGDLS and CDR2 is YYNGEE. The CDR3 is 15 amino acids. CDR3 in amino acids: CASSAGDRSTDTQYF. In DNA, the CDR3 is TGTGCCAGCAGCGCGGGGGACAGAAGCACAGATACGCAGTATTTT.

The chain uses TRBV19 and TRBJ1-4; possibly TRBD1 for D (6 bases). Trimming left V 1 base short and J 5 bases short, with 14 bases between. CDR3 size: 16 residues. CDR1 and CDR2 (germline): LNHDA, SQIVND (reference sequence). Here the CDR3 reads CASSIGGQPGNEKLFF. CDR3 in DNA: TGTGCCAGTAGTATAGGCGGACAGCCTGGGAATGAAAAACTGTTTTTT.

This clone was observed a handful of times. CDR3 DNA sequence: TGTGCCAGCAGTCCTTTCGGGGGGGAAACCTACGAGCAGTACTTC. It yields the protein CASSPFGGETYEQYF. J is TRBJ2-7 and V is TRBV6-5, with 8 bases matching TRBD2. The CDR3 totals 15 residues. The germline V gene encodes CDR1 MNHEY and CDR2 SVGAGI. V shed 5 bases, J shed 2 bases, and the junction held 8 bases outside the gene matches.

The gene calls are TRBV12-3 or TRBV12-4 and TRBJ2-7, with D unresolved. V was trimmed by 3 bases and J by 2 bases, leaving 8 bases between them. The CDR3 length is 13 residues. The CDR3 nucleotides are TGTGCCAGCAGTTTGGAGTACACCTACGAGCAGTACTTC. It codes for CASSLEYTYEQYF.

V is TRBV5-4 and J is TRBJ1-2; D might be TRBD1 (6 bases). The V end lost 5 bases, the J end lost 7 bases, and 15 bases lay between the germline ends. CDR1 is SGHNT and CDR2 is YYREEE in the germline V gene (reference sequence). This CDR3 has 13 amino acids. CDR3 in amino acids: CASSLTGSSGYTF. CDR3 bases: TGTGCCAGCAGTCTCACAGGGAGTAGTGGCTACACCTTC. Looking up the rest from reference TRBV5-4 and TRBJ1-2 gives the full variable domain: ETGVTQSPTHLIKTRGQQVTLRCSSQSGHNTVSWYQQALGQGPQFIFQYYREEENGRGNFPPRFSGLQFPNYSSELNVNALELDDSALYLCASSLTGSSGYTFGSGTRLTVV.

CDR3 coding DNA: TGTGCCAGCAGCCTCTGGCGGGGGGAGACCCAGTACTTC. It encodes CASSLWRGETQYF. This chain joins TRBV7-9 and TRBJ2-5; 7 bases agree with TRBD2. This CDR3 has 13 amino acids. Trimming took 5 bases from V and 5 from J; bases not matched to a gene: 5. Germline values: CDR1 SEHNR, CDR2 FQNEAQ (reference sequence).

The V and J genes are TRBV28 and TRBJ2-4; 14 bases agree with TRBD2. From germline, CDR1 is MDHEN and CDR2 SYDVKM. With 5 bases clipped from V and 6 bases from J, the junction kept 3 bases outside the gene matches. The CDR3 has 15 amino acids. CDR3 DNA: TGTGCCAGCAGTGGGACTAGCGGGAGTATAAACATTCAGTACTTC. Translating it yields CASSGTSGSINIQYF.

The chain couples TRBV7-8 to TRBJ2-1; a possible D gene is TRBD2 (5 bases). Germline CDR1 SGHVS, CDR2 FQNEAQ. The CDR3 is 15 amino acids. V gave up 5 bases and J gave up 4 bases, with 15 bases separating them. CDR3 nucleotides: TGTGCCAGCAGCCTAGGACGGGAAGAATACAATGAGCAGTTCTTC. Translating gives CASSLGREEYNEQFF.

The gene calls are TRBV6-2 or TRBV6-3 and TRBJ1-2; D possibly corresponds to TRBD1 (6 bases). This CDR3 spans 16 amino acids. Trimming removed 6 bases at V and 2 bases at J, with 19 bases between. CDR1 is MNHEY and CDR2 is SVGEGT in the germline V gene. CDR3 region: CASSEAWTEPNYGYTF. CDR3 nucleotides: TGTGCCAGCAGCGAAGCTTGGACAGAGCCAAACTATGGCTACACCTTC.

Regarding this clone: One end of the junction varies from germline; a read error may be responsible. The chain joins TRBV28 to TRBJ2-7; weak D call: TRBD2 (5 bases). The CDR3 extends over 11 amino acids. The germline CDR1 and CDR2 sequences are MDHEN and SYDVKM. CDR3 amino acids: CASSSSGGQNF. The CDR3 DNA reads as TGTGCCAGCAGTTCCTCAGGAGGTCAAAACTTC.